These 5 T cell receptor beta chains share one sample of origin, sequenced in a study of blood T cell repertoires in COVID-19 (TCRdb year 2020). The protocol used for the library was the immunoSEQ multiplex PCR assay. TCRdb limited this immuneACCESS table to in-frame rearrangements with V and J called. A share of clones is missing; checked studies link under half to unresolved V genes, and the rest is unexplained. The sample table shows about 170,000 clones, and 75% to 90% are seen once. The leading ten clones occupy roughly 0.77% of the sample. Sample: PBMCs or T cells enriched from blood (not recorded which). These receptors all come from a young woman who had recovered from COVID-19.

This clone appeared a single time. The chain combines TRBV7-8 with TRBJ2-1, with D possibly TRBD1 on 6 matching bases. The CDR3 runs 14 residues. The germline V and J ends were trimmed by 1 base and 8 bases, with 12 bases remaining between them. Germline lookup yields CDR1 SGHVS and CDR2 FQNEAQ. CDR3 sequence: CASSLVAGDDEQFF. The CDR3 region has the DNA TGTGCCAGCAGCTTAGTAGCAGGGGACGATGAGCAGTTCTTC.

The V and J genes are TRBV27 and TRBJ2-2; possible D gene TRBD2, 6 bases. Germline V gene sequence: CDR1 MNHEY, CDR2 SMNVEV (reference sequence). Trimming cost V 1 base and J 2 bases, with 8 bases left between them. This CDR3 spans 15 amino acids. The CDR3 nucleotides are TGTGCCAGCAGTTTATTGGGGGGAAACACCGGGGAGCTGTTTTTT. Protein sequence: CASSLLGGNTGELFF.

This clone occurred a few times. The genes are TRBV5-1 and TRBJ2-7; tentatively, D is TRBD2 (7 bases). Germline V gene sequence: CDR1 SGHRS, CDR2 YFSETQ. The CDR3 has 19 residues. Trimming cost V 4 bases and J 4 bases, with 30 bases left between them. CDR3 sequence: CASSAGWGTSDGSGYEQYF. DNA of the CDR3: TGCGCCAGCAGCGCGGGCTGGGGGACATCCGACGGTAGCGGGTACGAGCAGTACTTC.

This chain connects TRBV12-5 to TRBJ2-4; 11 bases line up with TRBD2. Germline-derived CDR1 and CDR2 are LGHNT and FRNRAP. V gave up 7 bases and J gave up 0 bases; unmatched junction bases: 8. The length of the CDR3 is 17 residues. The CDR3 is CASEEIAGGIAKNIQYF. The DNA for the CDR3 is TGTGCTAGTGAGGAGATAGCGGGAGGGATAGCCAAAAACATTCAGTACTTC.

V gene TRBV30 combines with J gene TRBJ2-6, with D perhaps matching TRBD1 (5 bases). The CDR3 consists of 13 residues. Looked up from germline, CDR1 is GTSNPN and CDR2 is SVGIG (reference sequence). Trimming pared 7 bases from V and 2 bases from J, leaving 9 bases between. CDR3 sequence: CAYPTAGANVLTF. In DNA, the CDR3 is TGTGCCTACCCGACAGCTGGGGCCAACGTCCTGACTTTC. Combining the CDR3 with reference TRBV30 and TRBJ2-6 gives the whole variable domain SQTIHQWPATLVQPVGSPLSLECTVEGTSNPNLYWYRQAAGRGLQLLFYSVGIGQISSEVPQNLSASRPQDRQFILSSKKLLLSDSGFYLCAYPTAGANVLTFGAGSRLTVL.